The sequence of this TCR beta chain was determined in a study of neurological immune-mediated disorders. TCRdb analysed the 5' RACE reads with MiXCR anew, one entry per CDR3 protein. The sample shows 55,000 to 70,000 distinct CDR3 sequences, roughly 10% of them seen only once. The CDR3 covers 14 residues. The ends were cut back, 6 bases at V and 8 bases at J, with 17 bases in the middle. Germline lookup yields CDR1 MNHNY and CDR2 SVGAGI (reference sequence). This chain uses TRBV6-6 with TRBJ1-5; weak D call: TRBD1 (6 bases). This TCR came from a man between 60 and 75 years old in good health. Source material: PBMCs. The CDR3 DNA is TGTGCCAGCAGCTGGGGGGCCCGCTCGGAGCCCCAGCATTTT. Translation gives CASSWGARSEPQHF.